One sample yielded the 19 T cell receptor beta chains listed below, sequenced in a study of identical twins' blood T cells. Via MiXCR, TCRdb re-called the 5' RACE reads, giving one row per CDR3 protein. The sample includes around 380,000 distinct CDR3 sequences, about 28% of them seen just once. The sample comprised PBMCs. Every receptor here comes from a woman aged 18 to 55 in good health.

The table lists this clonotype with many counts. The chain has TRBV4-1 and TRBJ2-3; 9 positions agree with TRBD2. The CDR3 runs 15 residues. Trimming cost V 4 bases and J 2 bases; bases outside gene matches: 4. From germline, CDR1 is MGHRA and CDR2 YSYEKL. Written as DNA, the CDR3 is TGCGCCAGCAGCCCAAGCGGGGGGTACACAGATACGCAGTATTTT. Encoded protein: CASSPSGGYTDTQYF.

CDR3 amino acids: CASSPAQQGKNTEAFF. The CDR3 DNA sequence: TGTGCCAGCTCACCAGCCCAACAGGGGAAGAACACTGAAGCTTTCTTT. The chain has TRBV18 and TRBJ1-1, with 7 positions matching TRBD1. Germline V gene data show CDR1 as KGHSH and CDR2 as LQKENI. After removal of 2 bases from V and 1 base from J, the junction contained 7 bases not matched to a gene. CDR3 length equals 16 residues.

This clonotype was detected a few times. This sequence joins TRBV19 and TRBJ2-1; 7 bases agree with TRBD2. This CDR3 is built from 16 residues. The V gene end was trimmed by 4 bases and the J gene end by 0 bases; junction bases not matched to a gene: 6. Germline CDR1 is LNHDA and CDR2 is SQIVND (reference sequence). The CDR3 DNA is TGTGCCAGTAGTACCATTGGGACTATCTCCTACAATGAGCAGTTCTTC. This translates into CASSTIGTISYNEQFF.

Note on this clonotype: A read error may explain this, as a much larger clone is one base away. The chain carries TRBV7-3 and TRBJ1-1; D not certain. With 6 bases removed from V and 4 bases from J, the gap between germline ends came to 6 bases. Looked up from germline, CDR1 is SGHTA and CDR2 is FQGTGA. The CDR3 covers 11 residues. The CDR3 region is CASRLGTEAFF. In nucleotides, the CDR3 is TGTGCCAGCAGATTGGGCACTGAAGCTTTCTTT.

The chain employs TRBV5-1 and TRBJ1-2; D possibly corresponds to TRBD1 (6 bases). Germline lookup yields CDR1 SGHRS and CDR2 YFSETQ. CDR3 length equals 13 residues. V was cut by 6 bases and J by 2 bases, with 11 bases left in between. The CDR3, as DNA: TGCGCCAGCACCCTAACAGGGAACTATGGCTACACCTTC. Its protein is CASTLTGNYGYTF.

For this clonotype: This may come from a read error, since a much larger clone is one base off. The chain carries TRBV27 and TRBJ1-6, with 9 nucleotides matching TRBD1. There are 15 residues in the CDR3. V lost 7 bases and J lost 10; bases outside the gene matches: 11. The germline gives CDR1 MNHEY, CDR2 SMNVEV (reference sequence). CDR3 DNA: TGTGCCAGCAATACTCCGGTACAGGGGGCCTCACCCCTCCACTTT. Translated: CASNTPVQGASPLHF.

This rearrangement joins TRBV7-2 to TRBJ2-1, with D possibly being TRBD1 (6 bases). The V gene lost 3 bases and the J gene lost 8 bases, with 11 bases spanning the gap. CDR3 length: 13 amino acids. From germline, CDR1 is SGHTA and CDR2 FQGNSA. The CDR3 protein is CASSFTGWDEQFF. In nucleotides, the CDR3 is TGTGCCAGCAGCTTTACAGGGTGGGATGAGCAGTTCTTC.

This rearrangement joins TRBV29-1 to TRBJ1-3, with D unclear. The CDR3 totals 13 residues. Germline V gene data show CDR1 as SQVTM and CDR2 as ANQGSEA. Trimming shortened V by 6 bases and J by 3 bases, and 12 bases separated the two germline ends. As DNA, the CDR3 is TGCAGCGTAGAGGCCGCTTATGGAAACACCATATATTTT. It specifies CSVEAAYGNTIYF.

This clonotype was observed a handful of times. This sequence joins TRBV20-1 and TRBJ1-2; D is undetermined. Germline V gives CDR1 DFQATT, CDR2 SNEGSKA (reference sequence). The CDR3 consists of 11 residues. Trimming shortened V by 0 bases and J by 13 bases, and 12 bases separated the two germline ends. This CDR3 is CSARDFSQVTF. The CDR3, as DNA: TGCAGTGCTAGAGACTTCTCCCAGGTCACCTTC.

The gene calls are TRBV7-9 and TRBJ1-1; 8 positions match TRBD1. After removal of 4 bases from V and 8 bases from J, the junction contained 9 bases not matched to a gene. Germline CDR1 is SEHNR and CDR2 is FQNEAQ (reference sequence). The CDR3 length is 14 residues. CDR3 residues: CASSSTGAISEAFF. CDR3 sequence (DNA): TGTGCCAGCAGCTCGACAGGGGCGATATCCGAAGCTTTCTTT.

V usage is TRBV2 and J usage is TRBJ1-2; TRBD1 might be the D (5 bases). V was cut by 2 bases and J by 3 bases, with 13 bases left in between. The length of the CDR3 is 15 residues. Germline V gene data show CDR1 as SNHLY and CDR2 as FYNNEI. CDR3 amino acids: CASSEPQGVHYGYTF. DNA of the CDR3: TGTGCCAGCAGTGAACCCCAAGGGGTCCACTATGGCTACACCTTC.

Concerning this clonotype: One end of the junction fails to match germline, which may point to a read error. The chain joins TRBV6-4 to TRBJ2-2; 9 positions agree with TRBD2. CDR3 length: 14 residues. Per germline, CDR1 MRHNA and CDR2 SNTAGT. CDR3 in amino acids: CVSSDGTSTGEPFF. Written as DNA, the CDR3 is TGTGTCAGCAGTGACGGGACTAGCACCGGGGAGCCGTTTTTT.

As to this clonotype: A read error may produce the germline difference seen at one junction end. V gene TRBV11-2 combines with J gene TRBJ2-7, with D tentatively TRBD2 (7 bases). The CDR3 is made up of 16 amino acids. Germline values: CDR1 SGHAT, CDR2 FQNNGV. The CDR3 sequence is CASSRIRGAVVHEQCF. The CDR3 DNA reads TGTGCCAGCAGCCGGATTCGGGGGGCAGTAGTCCACGAGCAGTGCTTC.

The V and J genes are TRBV20-1 and TRBJ1-5, with 8 bases fitting TRBD1. The germline CDR1 and CDR2 sequences are DFQATT and SNEGSKA (reference sequence). The CDR3 sequence is 13 residues long. After removal of 3 bases from V and 6 bases from J, the junction contained 4 bases not matched to a gene. DNA for the CDR3: TGCAGTGCTAGTGACAGGGGTAGTCAGCCCCAGCATTTT. It is translated as CSASDRGSQPQHF.

This clonotype appeared a few times. The chain links TRBV29-1 to TRBJ2-5; no reliable D call. V was pared by 7 bases and J by 2 bases, with 11 bases between. Germline lookup yields CDR1 SQVTM and CDR2 ANQGSEA. The CDR3 covers 12 residues. For the CDR3, the DNA is TGCAGCGCCCAGAGATCACAAGAGACCCAGTACTTC. It yields the protein CSAQRSQETQYF.

This clonotype was observed a handful of times. The J gene is TRBJ2-1, the V gene TRBV20-1, with D possibly matching TRBD1 (5 bases). With 0 bases removed from V and 2 bases from J, the gap between germline ends came to 11 bases. Germline values: CDR1 DFQATT, CDR2 SNEGSKA (reference sequence). This CDR3 has 15 amino acids. The CDR3 DNA is TGCAGTGCTAGAGATGAAGGGGTAACCTACAATGAGCAGTTCTTC. Its translation: CSARDEGVTYNEQFF.

CDR3 nucleotides: TGTGCCACTGCGGAGGGTACGGGCACTGAAGCTTTCTTT. Protein sequence: CATAEGTGTEAFF. V gene TRBV10-3 combines with J gene TRBJ1-1, with unresolved D. Per germline, CDR1 ENHRY and CDR2 SYGVKD. Trimming stripped 10 bases from V and 4 bases from J, with 16 bases between. The CDR3 has 13 residues.

This clonotype was detected only a few times. The CDR3 region is CSASSSGGGETQYF. In DNA form, the CDR3 reads TGCAGTGCTAGTAGCTCAGGAGGGGGAGAGACCCAGTACTTC. The J gene is TRBJ2-5, the V gene TRBV20-1; D may match TRBD1 or TRBD2 (6 bases each). CDR1 and CDR2 from the germline V gene are DFQATT and SNEGSKA (reference sequence). This CDR3 is 14 amino acids long. Trimming took off 3 bases at V and 4 bases at J, with 15 bases between the two ends.

The rearrangement joins TRBV23-1 to TRBJ1-5; D not certain. TRBV23-1 is noted as an ORF with a role that remains uncertain. The CDR3 is 10 residues long. Trimming removed 3 bases from V and 9 bases from J, with 3 bases in between. This chain's CDR3 is CASSHRPQHF. CDR3 DNA: TGCGCCAGCAGTCATAGGCCCCAGCATTTT.